Sequencing of this T cell receptor beta chain was carried out in a study of a mutant IDH1 vaccine in newly diagnosed glioma. The wider study: The first vaccination came 4-6 weeks after radiotherapy alone, or with temozolomide cycles. Treated patients were about 60% male, roughly 38% female, mean age about 43 years. General study findings and limits: Of all patients, 93.3% showed vaccine-induced immune responses.

The time point was: week 23, last vaccination. One vaccine dose held 300 ug of mutant IDH1 20-mer peptide and came with topical imiquimod. V was shortened by 10 bases and J by 7 bases, with 14 bases between the two germline ends. CDR1 and CDR2 from the germline V gene are SGHTA and FQGNSA. The CDR3 consists of 12 residues. As regards this clone: Its antigen remains unidentified.

Measured with immunoSEQ multiplex PCR; TCRdb has only the in-frame clones, and not every one. This table holds 20,000 to 25,000 clones, roughly four fifths found once. The V call is TRBV7-2, the J call TRBJ2-1, with D unclear. The receptor's source is a man between 25 and 39 years old with glioma. Sequences were derived from PBMCs, sampled from a glioma patient whose treatment included an IDH1 peptide vaccine. CDR3 amino acids: CATNSLGNEQFF. For the CDR3, the DNA is TGTGCCACCAACTCACTCGGGAATGAGCAGTTCTTC.